The 30 T cell receptor beta chains below were found in one sample sequenced in a study of blood T cell repertoires in COVID-19. Clones were read by immunoSEQ multiplex PCR, and TCRdb kept only the in-frame ones, dropping some. The sample lists about 280,000 clones; roughly nine tenths were seen once. The sequencing sample was made of PBMCs or T cells enriched from blood (not recorded which). The receptors were sampled from a woman aged 40 to 50 who had recovered from COVID-19.

This clone came up many times. In DNA, the CDR3 is TGTGCCAGCAGTTTAGGGGCGAACACTGAAGCTTTCTTT. It codes for CASSLGANTEAFF. The chain employs TRBV12-3 or TRBV12-4 and TRBJ1-1, with D uncertain. The V end lost 1 base, the J end lost 1 base, and 4 bases lay between the germline ends. CDR3 length: 13 residues.

This clone showed up just a few times. The chain is built from TRBV5-1 and TRBJ2-5; D perhaps matches TRBD1 (6 bases). Trimming removed 0 bases from V and 2 bases from J, with 8 bases in between. The CDR3 has 14 amino acids. Germline loops: CDR1 SGHRS, CDR2 YFSETQ. This CDR3 reads CASSLGQEQETQYF. The DNA for the CDR3 is TGCGCCAGCAGCTTGGGACAGGAGCAAGAGACCCAGTACTTC.

V gene TRBV6-5 combines with J gene TRBJ1-5; 9 bases are shared with TRBD1. Germline CDR1 is MNHEY and CDR2 is SVGAGI. With 6 bases clipped from V and 6 bases from J, the junction kept 9 bases outside the gene matches. The CDR3 is 15 amino acids. The CDR3 sequence is CASSAGTGRFQPQHF. The CDR3, as DNA: TGTGCCAGCAGCGCCGGGACAGGGAGGTTTCAGCCCCAGCATTTT.

This rearrangement joins TRBV10-3 to TRBJ2-1, with TRBD2 identical over 8 bases. Germline loops: CDR1 ENHRY, CDR2 SYGVKD. CDR3 length: 18 amino acids. Unmatched junction bases numbered 17, after V lost 2 bases and J lost 8 bases. CDR3 in amino acids: CAISEATTSGTSRYEQFF. As DNA, the CDR3 is TGTGCCATCAGTGAGGCAACGACTTCCGGGACTAGTCGGTATGAGCAGTTCTTC.

The genes are TRBV7-2 and TRBJ2-7; 10 bases fit TRBD1. V shed 5 bases, J shed 4 bases, and the junction held 8 bases outside the gene matches. Germline CDR1 is SGHTA and CDR2 is FQGNSA. The CDR3 is 15 amino acids. Here the CDR3 reads CASSPRDRGAYEQYF. In nucleotides, the CDR3 is TGTGCCAGCAGCCCCCGGGACAGGGGAGCTTACGAGCAGTACTTC.

V usage is TRBV27 and J usage is TRBJ2-2, with 12 bases lining up with TRBD2. The trim removed 5 bases at V and 8 bases at J, leaving 9 bases unmatched. The length of the CDR3 is 16 residues. In germline, CDR1 is MNHEY, CDR2 SMNVEV (reference sequence). In nucleotides, the CDR3 is TGTGCCAGCAGTCCACTAGCGGGAGGATTGGGTGGGGAGCTGTTTTTT. This gives the protein CASSPLAGGLGGELFF.

CDR3 sequence (DNA): TGTGCCAGCAGCTTGGGGGGGCGGACAGATACGCAGTATTTT. Protein sequence: CASSLGGRTDTQYF. The chain combines TRBV7-2 with TRBJ2-3; possibly TRBD2 for D (7 bases). V lost 3 bases, J lost 3 bases, and 10 bases lay in between. This CDR3 spans 14 amino acids. Germline CDR1 reads SGHTA; CDR2 reads FQGNSA.

In its sample, this clone was seen once. The DNA of the CDR3 is TGTGCCAGCAGTTTAGCCCGGGTCGGGGGGTACTTC. Translated: CASSLARVGGYF. The chain uses TRBV28 and TRBJ2-5; tentative D call: TRBD2 (6 bases). The CDR3 loop spans 12 amino acids. With 2 bases removed from V and 13 bases from J, the gap between germline ends came to 14 bases. Germline assignment: CDR1 MDHEN and CDR2 SYDVKM. Variable domain in full (rest from reference TRBV28 and TRBJ2-5): DVKVTQSSRYLVKRTGEKVFLECVQDMDHENMFWYRQDPGLGLRLIYFSYDVKMKEKGDIPEGYSVSREKKERFSLILESASTNQTSMYLCASSLARVGGYFGPGTRLLVL.

The rearrangement joins TRBV28 to TRBJ2-3; 8 bases agree with TRBD1. CDR1 is MDHEN, CDR2 SYDVKM, per germline. The CDR3 extends over 14 amino acids. V lost 5 bases, J lost 3 bases, and 4 bases stayed unmatched. The CDR3 loop is CASSKGQGTDTQYF. CDR3 in DNA: TGTGCCAGCAGTAAAGGACAGGGAACAGATACGCAGTATTTT.

V usage is TRBV7-2 and J usage is TRBJ2-1, with TRBD1 as a possible D gene (5 bases). With 4 bases removed from V and 2 bases from J, the gap between germline ends came to 12 bases. There are 15 residues in the CDR3. Germline V gene data show CDR1 as SGHTA and CDR2 as FQGNSA. CDR3 amino acids: CASSSRAGTYNEQFF. For the CDR3, the DNA is TGTGCCAGCAGCTCCCGGGCAGGGACCTACAATGAGCAGTTCTTC.

V usage is TRBV20-1 and J usage is TRBJ1-6; 7 bases align to TRBD1. CDR1 and CDR2 (germline): DFQATT, SNEGSKA (reference sequence). J lost 8 bases, V lost 6 bases, and 10 bases had no gene match. This CDR3 contains 14 residues. CDR3 region: CSASWGQPHSPLHF. For the CDR3, the DNA is TGCAGTGCGAGTTGGGGACAGCCCCATTCACCCCTCCACTTT.

The V and J genes are TRBV7-9 and TRBJ2-1; 8 bases map to TRBD2. The CDR3 has 14 residues. The ends lost 8 bases at V and 8 bases at J; junction bases unmatched: 11. Germline CDR1 is SEHNR and CDR2 is FQNEAQ (reference sequence). The CDR3 DNA reads TGTGCCAGCGAACGGAGTAGCGGGAACTATGAGCAGTTCTTC. Translation: CASERSSGNYEQFF.

The gene calls are TRBV14 and TRBJ2-6; 9 bases fit TRBD1. This CDR3 is 21 amino acids long. Germline trimming cut 5 bases from V and 3 bases from J; bases unmatched to any gene: 20. Germline assignment: CDR1 SGHDN and CDR2 FVKESK. CDR3 nucleotides: TGTGCCAGCAGCTATTTTGGGACAGGGCAACCTCTGAACTTTGGGGCCAACGTCCTGACTTTC. Amino acid sequence: CASSYFGTGQPLNFGANVLTF. The complete variable domain, with remaining parts taken from reference TRBV14 and TRBJ2-6, reads EAGVTQFPSHSVIEKGQTVTLRCDPISGHDNLYWYRRVMGKEIKFLLHFVKESKQDESGMPNNRFLAERTGGTYSTLKVQPAELEDSGVYFCASSYFGTGQPLNFGANVLTFGAGSRLTVL.

The rearrangement links TRBV11-2 to TRBJ2-7; no clear D gene. V lost 4 bases to trimming and J lost 3 bases, with 19 bases between them. The CDR3 has 16 residues. The germline V gene has CDR1 SGHAT and CDR2 FQNNGV. In nucleotides, the CDR3 is TGTGCCAGCAGCTCCAACTTAGCCGGCTCCTTCTACGAGCAGTACTTC. This codes for CASSSNLAGSFYEQYF. The variable domain in full, completed from reference TRBV11-2 and TRBJ2-7, reads EAGVAQSPRYKIIEKRQSVAFWCNPISGHATLYWYQQILGQGPKLLIQFQNNGVVDDSQLPKDRFSAERLKGVDSTLKIQPAKLEDSAVYLCASSSNLAGSFYEQYFGPGTRLTVT.

The rearrangement uses TRBV28 and TRBJ1-5; TRBD1 might be the D (5 bases). Trimming removed 6 bases at V and 4 bases at J, with 16 bases between. The CDR3 extends over 15 amino acids. Germline loops: CDR1 MDHEN, CDR2 SYDVKM. The CDR3 coding sequence is TGTGCCAGCAGCAACACACACCAGGGAAATCAGCCCCAGCATTTT. Its protein is CASSNTHQGNQPQHF.

This chain connects TRBV5-1 to TRBJ2-1; 11 bases fit TRBD2. V shed 0 bases and J 3 bases; nucleotides not matched to a gene: 5. CDR3 size: 17 residues. Germline assignment: CDR1 SGHRS and CDR2 YFSETQ. The CDR3 loop reads CASSLASLAGVYNEQFF. The DNA of the CDR3 is TGCGCCAGCAGCTTGGCCTCACTAGCGGGAGTCTACAATGAGCAGTTCTTC.

The rearrangement links TRBV7-2 to TRBJ2-3; a weak D match, TRBD2 (6 bases). This CDR3 has 14 residues. The germline CDR1 and CDR2 sequences are SGHTA and FQGNSA. Trimming took off 7 bases at V and 0 bases at J, with 11 bases between the two ends. Here the CDR3 reads CASKAGYSTDTQYF. The CDR3 DNA sequence: TGTGCCAGCAAGGCGGGATATAGCACAGATACGCAGTATTTT.

The rearrangement uses TRBV19 and TRBJ2-7; D may be TRBD2 (6 bases). Germline CDR1 LNHDA, CDR2 SQIVND (reference sequence). CDR3 length: 11 residues. Trimming stripped 6 bases from V and 12 bases from J, with 15 bases between. The DNA for the CDR3 is TGTGCCAGTAGGGGGACTGGGCACCGGTACTTC. This sequence encodes CASRGTGHRYF.

CDR3 sequence: CATSDFSRTSEDTQYF. CDR3 DNA: TGTGCCACCAGTGATTTTTCCCGGACTAGCGAGGATACGCAGTATTTT. The genes are TRBV24-1 and TRBJ2-3; 9 nucleotides line up with TRBD2. CDR1 and CDR2 from the germline V gene are KGHDR and SFDVKD. After removal of 1 base from V and 6 bases from J, the junction contained 7 bases not matched to a gene. The CDR3 runs to 16 residues.

This clone occurred a few times. The CDR3, as DNA: TGTGCCAGCAGCTCGTTGGGGGGACTAGCGGGAGCGAGCACCGGGGAGCTGTTTTTT. Protein sequence: CASSSLGGLAGASTGELFF. The rearrangement joins TRBV7-2 to TRBJ2-2; 14 bases match TRBD2. CDR3 length: 19 amino acids. Per the germline V gene, CDR1 is SGHTA and CDR2 is FQGNSA. V shed 4 bases, J shed 4 bases, and the junction held 11 bases outside the gene matches.

J is TRBJ2-7 and V is TRBV2; D is perhaps TRBD2 (6 bases). V gave up 8 bases and J gave up 7 bases, with 9 bases separating them. The CDR3 has 10 amino acids. From germline, CDR1 is SNHLY and CDR2 FYNNEI. This chain's CDR3 is CASSGSEQYF. CDR3 sequence (DNA): TGTGCCAGCTCCGGGAGTGAGCAGTACTTC.

The V gene is TRBV19, the J gene TRBJ1-2; 8 bases align to TRBD1. Trimming took 7 bases from V and 7 from J; bases not matched to a gene: 14. Germline CDR1 reads LNHDA; CDR2 reads SQIVND (reference sequence). The CDR3 is 15 residues long. CDR3 protein: CASTQDGQGVSGYTF. DNA of the CDR3: TGTGCCAGTACGCAGGATGGACAGGGAGTAAGTGGCTACACCTTC.

The rearrangement links TRBV6-2 or TRBV6-3 to TRBJ2-1; the match to TRBD2 covers 14 bases. The germline V gene encodes CDR1 MNHEY and CDR2 SVGEGT. The CDR3 runs to 15 residues. Trimming cost V 2 bases and J 9 bases; bases outside gene matches: 3. CDR3 residues: CASSYGLAGGVEQFF. CDR3 coding DNA: TGTGCCAGCAGTTACGGACTAGCGGGAGGCGTTGAGCAGTTCTTC.

This clone is a singleton in its sample. The rearrangement links TRBV3-1 (or the pseudogene TRBV3-2) to TRBJ2-7; 7 bases are a match to TRBD2. The CDR3 is 15 residues long. After removal of 0 bases from V and 4 bases from J, the junction contained 6 bases not matched to a gene. Germline lookup yields CDR1 LGHDT and CDR2 YNNKEL (reference sequence). The CDR3: CASSQEGGTNYEQYF. The CDR3 DNA reads as TGTGCCAGCAGCCAAGAAGGTGGGACTAATTACGAGCAGTACTTC.

This chain joins TRBV6-2 or TRBV6-3 and TRBJ1-2; 7 nucleotides align to TRBD1. CDR3 length equals 16 residues. Per germline, CDR1 MNHEY and CDR2 SVGEGT. The V segment lost 7 bases and the J segment 5 bases; nucleotides outside the gene matches: 16. DNA for the CDR3: TGTGCCAGCACCCCCTCCCGGCAGGGGGTCCTATATGGCTACACCTTC. It codes for CASTPSRQGVLYGYTF.

V usage is TRBV20-1 and J usage is TRBJ1-1; D unclear. Deletions cut 3 bases from V and 5 bases from J, with 16 bases between. Germline V gene data show CDR1 as DFQATT and CDR2 as SNEGSKA (reference sequence). CDR3 length: 14 residues. CDR3 protein: CSASLSSWATEAFF. The CDR3 nucleotides read TGCAGTGCTAGTCTCTCTTCCTGGGCGACTGAAGCTTTCTTT.

This chain connects TRBV2 to TRBJ1-2; a weak D match, TRBD1 (5 bases). This CDR3 is 13 amino acids long. The germline V gene encodes CDR1 SNHLY and CDR2 FYNNEI. Trimming removed 5 bases at V and 2 bases at J, with 9 bases between. CDR3 protein: CASSTQGNYGYTF. CDR3 nucleotides: TGTGCCAGCAGTACGCAGGGAAACTATGGCTACACCTTC.

The V call is TRBV2, the J call TRBJ2-7, with D maybe TRBD1 (6 bases). Germline V lookup: CDR1 SNHLY, CDR2 FYNNEI. V was pared by 6 bases and J by 2 bases, with 17 bases between. The CDR3 extends over 15 amino acids. The CDR3 DNA reads as TGTGCCAGCAGAGACGCAGTGACAGGCACCTACGAGCAGTACTTC. As protein: CASRDAVTGTYEQYF. Combining the CDR3 with reference TRBV2 and TRBJ2-7 gives the whole variable domain EPEVTQTPSHQVTQMGQEVILRCVPISNHLYFYWYRQILGQKVEFLVSFYNNEISEKSEIFDDQFSVERPDGSNFTLKIRSTKLEDSAMYFCASRDAVTGTYEQYFGPGTRLTVT.

The rearrangement joins TRBV6-5 to TRBJ2-7; TRBD2 matches at 7 bases. Per germline, CDR1 MNHEY and CDR2 SVGAGI. Unmatched junction bases numbered 8, after V lost 0 bases and J lost 6 bases. This CDR3 region has 15 residues. The CDR3: CASSYSRGESSEQYF. For the CDR3, the DNA is TGTGCCAGCAGTTACTCCCGGGGGGAGTCAAGCGAGCAGTACTTC.

This clone was counted only a few times. This may stem from a read error, because a much larger clone lies one nucleotide away. This chain links TRBV10-3 with TRBJ2-2; 7 positions agree with TRBD1. With 4 bases clipped from V and 1 base from J, the junction kept 0 bases outside the gene matches. There are 14 residues in the CDR3. Germline CDR1 reads ENHRY; CDR2 reads SYGVKD. DNA for the CDR3: TGTGCCATCAGTGGACAGGGGAACACCGGGGAGCTGTTTTTT. Encoded protein: CAISGQGNTGELFF.